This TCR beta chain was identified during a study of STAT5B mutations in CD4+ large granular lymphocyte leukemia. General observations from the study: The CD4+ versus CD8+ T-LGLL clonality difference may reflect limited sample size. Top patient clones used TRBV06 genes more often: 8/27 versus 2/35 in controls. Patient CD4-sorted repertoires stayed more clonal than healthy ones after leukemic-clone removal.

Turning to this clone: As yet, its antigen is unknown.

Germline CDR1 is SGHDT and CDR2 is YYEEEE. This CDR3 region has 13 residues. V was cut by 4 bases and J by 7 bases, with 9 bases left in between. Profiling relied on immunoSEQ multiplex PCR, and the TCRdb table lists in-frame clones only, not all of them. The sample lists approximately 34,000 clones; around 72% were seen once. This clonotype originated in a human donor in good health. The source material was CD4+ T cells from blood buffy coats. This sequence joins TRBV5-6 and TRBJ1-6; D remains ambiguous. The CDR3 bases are TGTGCCAGCAGCCCATACGTAAATTCACCCCTCCACTTT. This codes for CASSPYVNSPLHF. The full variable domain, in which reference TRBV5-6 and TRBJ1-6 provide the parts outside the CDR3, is DAGVTQSPTHLIKTRGQQVTLRCSPKSGHDTVSWYQQALGQGPQFIFQYYEEEERQRGNFPDRFSGHQFPNYSSELNVNALLLGDSALYLCASSPYVNSPLHFGNGTRLTVT.